This note documents a single TCR beta chain sequence. Every donor gave 8.5 to 10 milliliters of peripheral blood. Every sample had a minimum of 6 million PBMCs isolated. Total RNA was isolated from each sample in quantities of at least 6 micrograms. Then a second PCR, running roughly 7 to 11 cycles, was carried out with a sample-barcoded 5' primer and a J-beta primer mix. Each CDR3 protein is one row after TCRdb ran MiXCR on the 5' RACE reads. The sample lists roughly 1.6 million distinct CDR3 sequences; 30% to 35% were seen once. These data are taken from a study of blood T cells in healthy people across ages. Study at large: About one barcoded beta molecule was captured per two T cells (by template switching).

V was trimmed by 0 bases and J by 8 bases, leaving 15 bases between them. This CDR3 spans 15 amino acids. The germline CDR1 and CDR2 sequences are SGDLS and YYNGEE. The rearrangement links TRBV9 to TRBJ2-1; maybe TRBD2 (6 bases). The sample comprised blood. This receptor was obtained from a woman aged 25-40 years in good health. The CDR3 DNA reads as TGTGCCAGCAGCGTAGCTGGGGCTAGCGTTGATGAGCAGTTCTTC. The encoded protein is CASSVAGASVDEQFF. Using reference TRBV9 and TRBJ2-1 for the parts outside the CDR3, the full variable domain is DSGVTQTPKHLITATGQRVTLRCSPRSGDLSVYWYQQSLDQGLQFLIQYYNGEERAKGNILERFSAQQFPDLHSELNLSSLELGDSALYFCASSVAGASVDEQFFGPGTRLTVL.